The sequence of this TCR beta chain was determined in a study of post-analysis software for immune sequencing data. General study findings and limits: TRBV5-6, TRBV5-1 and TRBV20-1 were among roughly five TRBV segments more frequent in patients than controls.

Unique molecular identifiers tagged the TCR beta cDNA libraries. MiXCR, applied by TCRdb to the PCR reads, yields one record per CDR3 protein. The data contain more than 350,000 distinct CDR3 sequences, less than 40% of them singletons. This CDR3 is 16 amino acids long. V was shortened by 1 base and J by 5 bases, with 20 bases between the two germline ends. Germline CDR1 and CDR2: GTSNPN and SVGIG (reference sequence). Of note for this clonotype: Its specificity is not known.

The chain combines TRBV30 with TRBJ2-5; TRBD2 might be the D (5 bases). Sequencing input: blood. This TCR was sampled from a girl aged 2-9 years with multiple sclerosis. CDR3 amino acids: CAWSAHSVGSGETQYF. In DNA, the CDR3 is TGTGCCTGGAGTGCCCATAGCGTAGGATCGGGGGAGACCCAGTACTTC. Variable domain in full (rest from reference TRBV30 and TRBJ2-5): SQTIHQWPATLVQPVGSPLSLECTVEGTSNPNLYWYRQAAGRGLQLLFYSVGIGQISSEVPQNLSASRPQDRQFILSSKKLLLSDSGFYLCAWSAHSVGSGETQYFGPGTRLLVL.